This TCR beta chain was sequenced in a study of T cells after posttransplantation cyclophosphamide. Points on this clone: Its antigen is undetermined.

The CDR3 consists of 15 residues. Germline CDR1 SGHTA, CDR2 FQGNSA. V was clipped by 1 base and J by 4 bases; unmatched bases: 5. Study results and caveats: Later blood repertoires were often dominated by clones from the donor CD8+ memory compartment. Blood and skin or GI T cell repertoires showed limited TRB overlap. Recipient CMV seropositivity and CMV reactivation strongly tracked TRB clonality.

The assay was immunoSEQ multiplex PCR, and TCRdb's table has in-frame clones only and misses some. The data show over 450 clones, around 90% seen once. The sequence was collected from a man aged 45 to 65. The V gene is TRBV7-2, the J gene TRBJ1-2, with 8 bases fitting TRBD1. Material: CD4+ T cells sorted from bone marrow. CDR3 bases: TGTGCCAGCAGCTTAGGTACAGGGGGGACCTATGGCTACACCTTC. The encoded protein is CASSLGTGGTYGYTF.